The next 17 T cell receptor beta chains were all read from a single sample in a study of blood T cell repertoires in COVID-19. Here immunoSEQ multiplex PCR was the method, and the copy in TCRdb shows in-frame clones only, minus some. The table lists some 190,000 clones, around 84% of them singletons, with roughly 3.2% in the top ten. Sequenced input: PBMCs or T cells enriched from blood (not recorded which). Every receptor here comes from a woman aged 25 to 39 who had been exposed to COVID-19.

The chain is built from TRBV5-4 and TRBJ2-1; 7 bases map to TRBD1. Trimming took 1 base from V and 5 from J; bases not matched to a gene: 9. The CDR3 contains 16 residues. Germline lookup yields CDR1 SGHNT and CDR2 YYREEE (reference sequence). This chain's CDR3 is CASSLPLQGVDNEQFF. In nucleotides, the CDR3 is TGTGCCAGCAGCTTGCCACTCCAGGGGGTAGACAATGAGCAGTTCTTC.

The CDR3: CASQVLARSTDTQYF. The CDR3 DNA reads as TGTGCCAGCCAAGTACTAGCGAGAAGCACAGATACGCAGTATTTT. The gene calls are TRBV2 and TRBJ2-3; TRBD2 agrees at 7 bases. Per the germline V gene, CDR1 is SNHLY and CDR2 is FYNNEI. The CDR3 covers 15 residues. The V and J ends lost 8 bases and 0 bases, in that order; junction bases with no gene match: 8.

The chain links TRBV3-1 (or the pseudogene TRBV3-2) to TRBJ1-5, with D hard to call. The CDR3 spans 15 residues. CDR1 and CDR2 (germline): LGHDT, YNNKEL (reference sequence). V was trimmed by 1 base and J by 5 bases, leaving 12 bases between them. The CDR3 nucleotides read TGTGCCAGCAGCCAAGTTTACGGGGAATATCAGCCCCAGCATTTT. It encodes CASSQVYGEYQPQHF.

The chain links TRBV19 to TRBJ1-6; TRBD1 aligns across 7 bases. V shed 9 bases, J shed 7 bases, and the junction held 9 bases outside the gene matches. Germline V lookup: CDR1 LNHDA, CDR2 SQIVND (reference sequence). The CDR3 is 14 amino acids. CDR3 sequence reads: CARTGASGNSPLHF. Here the CDR3 DNA reads TGTGCCAGAACAGGGGCCTCTGGGAATTCACCCCTCCACTTT.

CDR3 in amino acids: CASSQDLGTGQNNYGYTF. For the CDR3, the DNA is TGCGCCAGCAGCCAAGATCTCGGGACAGGACAAAATAACTATGGCTACACCTTC. V gene TRBV4-1 combines with J gene TRBJ1-2, with TRBD1 matching 8 bases. The V and J ends lost 0 bases and 1 base, in that order; junction bases with no gene match: 10. The CDR3 is 18 residues long. The germline V gene has CDR1 MGHRA and CDR2 YSYEKL.

This clone occurred once. The rearrangement links TRBV12-5 to TRBJ2-3, with 8 bases aligning to TRBD2. The CDR3 extends over 16 amino acids. CDR1 LGHNT and CDR2 FRNRAP come from the germline V gene. The J segment lost 5 bases and the V segment lost 6 bases, leaving 13 bases of the junction unmatched. The CDR3 here is CASGNSGGLIKDTQYF. The CDR3 bases are TGTGCTAGTGGCAACAGCGGGGGCCTAATCAAAGATACGCAGTATTTT. The full variable domain, its missing parts supplied by reference TRBV12-5 and TRBJ2-3, is DARVTQTPRHKVTEMGQEVTMRCQPILGHNTVFWYRQTMMQGLELLAYFRNRAPLDDSGMPKDRFSAEMPDATLATLKIQPSEPRDSAVYFCASGNSGGLIKDTQYFGPGTRLTVL.

This clone was observed a single time. This rearrangement joins TRBV29-1 to TRBJ2-1, with 10 bases that match TRBD1. V was clipped by 6 bases and J by 9 bases; unmatched bases: 11. The CDR3 contains 14 residues. The germline V gene has CDR1 SQVTM and CDR2 ANQGSEA. The CDR3 coding sequence is TGCAGCGTGAGGCTGGGGGACAGGGGATCTGAGCAGTTCTTC. Amino acid sequence: CSVRLGDRGSEQFF.

This clone was seen more than once but under ten times. This chain joins TRBV7-9 and TRBJ2-1; TRBD1 might be the D (5 bases). The CDR3 has 14 residues. CDR1 and CDR2 from the germline V gene are SEHNR and FQNEAQ (reference sequence). The V gene lost 0 bases and the J gene lost 4 bases, with 7 bases spanning the gap. The CDR3 nucleotides read TGTGCCAGCAGCTTAGCGACAGTTTACAATGAGCAGTTCTTC. It yields the protein CASSLATVYNEQFF. Drawing the rest from reference TRBV7-9 and TRBJ2-1, the complete variable domain is DTGVSQNPRHKITKRGQNVTFRCDPISEHNRLYWYRQTLGQGPEFLTYFQNEAQLEKSRLLSDRFSAERPKGSFSTLEIQRTEQGDSAMYLCASSLATVYNEQFFGPGTRLTVL.

The J gene is TRBJ2-2, the V gene TRBV6-4, with 8 bases that match TRBD1. Germline loops: CDR1 MRHNA, CDR2 SNTAGT. V lost 6 bases, J lost 4 bases, and 4 bases stayed unmatched. The CDR3 loop spans 14 amino acids. The CDR3 spells CASREQGVTGELFF. The CDR3 region has the DNA TGTGCCAGCAGAGAACAGGGGGTCACCGGGGAGCTGTTTTTT.

This clone came up once. CDR3 DNA sequence: TGCAGCGCCGAGGGGGTATGGTATGGCTACACCTTC. It translates to CSAEGVWYGYTF. The rearrangement links TRBV29-1 to TRBJ1-2; weak D call: TRBD1 (6 bases). Between the trimmed V and J ends, which lost 7 bases and 5 bases, there was a span of 14 bases. Germline V lookup: CDR1 SQVTM, CDR2 ANQGSEA. This CDR3 region has 12 residues. Combining the CDR3 with reference TRBV29-1 and TRBJ1-2 gives the whole variable domain SAVISQKPSRDICQRGTSLTIQCQVDSQVTMMFWYRQQPGQSLTLIATANQGSEATYESGFVIDKFPISRPNLTFSTLTVSNMSPEDSSIYLCSAEGVWYGYTFGSGTRLTVV.

Regarding this clone: This same CDR3 is encoded by further DNA sequences in the sample. V is TRBV12-5 and J is TRBJ1-5; D ambiguous. The V end was cut by 1 base, the J end by 2 bases, with 3 bases between. CDR3 length equals 13 residues. Germline V lookup: CDR1 LGHNT, CDR2 FRNRAP. CDR3 amino acids: CASGLAGNQPQHF. The CDR3 coding sequence is TGTGCTAGTGGTTTGGCGGGCAATCAGCCCCAGCATTTT.

The chain is built from TRBV7-9 and TRBJ1-2; the match to TRBD1 covers 9 bases. V gave up 7 bases and J gave up 4 bases; unmatched junction bases: 1. The CDR3 sequence is 12 residues long. CDR1 SEHNR and CDR2 FQNEAQ come from the germline V gene (reference sequence). The CDR3 spells CASMGQGYGYTF. Written as DNA, the CDR3 is TGTGCCAGCATGGGACAGGGCTATGGCTACACCTTC.

The genes are TRBV11-3 and TRBJ1-3, with D unresolved. V dropped 5 bases and J dropped 4 bases, with 15 bases sitting between them. Germline-derived CDR1 and CDR2 are SGHNT and YENEEA. The CDR3 consists of 15 residues. The chain's CDR3 is CASSISRQRGNTIYF. CDR3 DNA: TGTGCCAGCAGCATATCCCGCCAGCGGGGAAACACCATATATTTT.

V usage is TRBV10-3 and J usage is TRBJ2-7, with a tentative D call TRBD2 (7 bases). V lost 3 bases and J 2 bases, leaving 11 bases between the germline ends. The CDR3 is 14 amino acids. Germline V gives CDR1 ENHRY, CDR2 SYGVKD. In DNA, the CDR3 is TGTGCCATCAGTGAAGGGGGGGCGCCCTACGAGCAGTACTTC. Amino acid sequence: CAISEGGAPYEQYF.

This chain connects TRBV27 to TRBJ1-3; no definite D call. Looked up from germline, CDR1 is MNHEY and CDR2 is SMNVEV (reference sequence). The V and J ends lost 2 bases and 4 bases respectively, with 9 bases between them. The CDR3 totals 14 residues. The CDR3 sequence is CASSLDAVGNTIYF. The CDR3 DNA is TGTGCCAGCAGTTTAGACGCGGTAGGAAACACCATATATTTT.

This chain links TRBV12-3 or TRBV12-4 with TRBJ1-1, with D tentatively TRBD1 (5 bases). The CDR3 totals 11 residues. The V end lost 7 bases, the J end lost 10 bases, and 13 bases lay between the germline ends. The CDR3 region has the DNA TGTGCCAGCACCCAGGGAGGGGTAGCTTTCTTT. Residues: CASTQGGVAFF.

The chain employs TRBV4-1 and TRBJ1-5; D may be TRBD1 (6 bases). The ends were cut back, 0 bases at V and 1 base at J, with 10 bases in the middle. CDR1 and CDR2 (germline): MGHRA, YSYEKL. The length of the CDR3 is 16 residues. In DNA form, the CDR3 reads TGCGCCAGCAGCCAAGACGGGACACAAAGCAATCAGCCCCAGCATTTT. It yields the protein CASSQDGTQSNQPQHF.